This TCR beta chain was obtained from a study of T cell responses to AZD1222 COVID-19 vaccine. Study information: Second doses were pooled across both intervals (about 4 or about 12 weeks). Study-level results: Unmutated regions of variants are reportedly targeted by nearly half of spike-specific TCRs.

A note on this clone: The antigen remains undetermined.

V gave up 3 bases and J gave up 7 bases, with 22 bases separating them. Per germline, CDR1 LNHDA and CDR2 SQIVND (reference sequence). CDR3 size: 17 residues. Sequencing used immunoSEQ multiplex PCR; TCRdb keeps in-frame clones, though not all of them. The sample holds over 40,000 clones; 83% are singletons and the top ten take 52%. Sequences were derived from peripheral blood, sampled on day 0 of AZD1222 vaccination. The origin of this receptor is an adult in good health. The V gene is TRBV19, the J gene TRBJ1-5; possible D gene TRBD1, 6 bases. The CDR3 DNA sequence: TGTGCCAGTAGTATTAGCCCTCGCGCAGGGGTAGGGCAGCCCCAGCATTTT. Its protein is CASSISPRAGVGQPQHF. The entire variable domain, with the rest obtained from reference TRBV19 and TRBJ1-5, is as follows: DGGITQSPKYLFRKEGQNVTLSCEQNLNHDAMYWYRQDPGQGLRLIYYSQIVNDFQKGDIAEGYSVSREKKESFPLTVTSAQKNPTAFYLCASSISPRAGVGQPQHFGDGTRLSIL.